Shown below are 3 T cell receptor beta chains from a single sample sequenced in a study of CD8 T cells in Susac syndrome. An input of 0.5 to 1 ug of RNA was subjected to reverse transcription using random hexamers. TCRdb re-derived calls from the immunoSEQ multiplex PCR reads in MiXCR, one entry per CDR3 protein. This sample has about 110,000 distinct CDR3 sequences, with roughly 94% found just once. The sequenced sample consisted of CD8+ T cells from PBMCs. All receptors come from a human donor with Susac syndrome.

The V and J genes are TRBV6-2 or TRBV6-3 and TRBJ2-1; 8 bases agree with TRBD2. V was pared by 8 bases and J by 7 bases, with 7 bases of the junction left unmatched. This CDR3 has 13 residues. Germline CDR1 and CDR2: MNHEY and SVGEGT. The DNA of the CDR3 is TGTGCCAGCGTCTTAGCGGGAACGAATGAGCAGTTCTTC. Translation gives CASVLAGTNEQFF.

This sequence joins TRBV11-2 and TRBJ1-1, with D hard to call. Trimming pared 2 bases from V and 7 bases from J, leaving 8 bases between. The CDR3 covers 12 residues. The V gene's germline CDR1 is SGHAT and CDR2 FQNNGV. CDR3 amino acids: CASSLSRVEAFF. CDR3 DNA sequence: TGTGCCAGCAGCTTATCTAGGGTTGAAGCTTTCTTT.

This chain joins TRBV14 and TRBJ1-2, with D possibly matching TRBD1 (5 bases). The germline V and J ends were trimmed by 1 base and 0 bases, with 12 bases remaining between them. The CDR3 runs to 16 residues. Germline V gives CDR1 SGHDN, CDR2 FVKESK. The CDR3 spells CASSQASTESNYGYTF. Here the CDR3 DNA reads TGTGCCAGCAGCCAAGCTTCGACAGAGTCTAACTATGGCTACACCTTC.